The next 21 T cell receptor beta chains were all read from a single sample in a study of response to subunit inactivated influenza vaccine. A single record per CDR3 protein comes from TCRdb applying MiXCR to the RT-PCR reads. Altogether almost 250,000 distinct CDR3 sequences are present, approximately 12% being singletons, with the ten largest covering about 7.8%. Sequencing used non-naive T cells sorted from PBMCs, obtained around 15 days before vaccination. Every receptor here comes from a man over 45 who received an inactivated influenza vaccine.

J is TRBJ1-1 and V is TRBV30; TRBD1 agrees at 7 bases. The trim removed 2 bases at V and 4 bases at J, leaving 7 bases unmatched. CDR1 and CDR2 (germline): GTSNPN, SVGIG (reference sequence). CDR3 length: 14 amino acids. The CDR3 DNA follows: TGTGCCTGGAGTAGGGAGACAGGGTCCACTGAAGCTTTCTTT. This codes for CAWSRETGSTEAFF. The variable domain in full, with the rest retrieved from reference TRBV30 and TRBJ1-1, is SQTIHQWPATLVQPVGSPLSLECTVEGTSNPNLYWYRQAAGRGLQLLFYSVGIGQISSEVPQNLSASRPQDRQFILSSKKLLLSDSGFYLCAWSRETGSTEAFFGQGTRLTVV.

The CDR3 DNA reads TGTGCCAGCAGCGCGACCGGGGACTCGTATTGCCACGAGCAGTACTTC. Translation gives CASSATGDSYCHEQYF. The V and J genes are TRBV21-1 and TRBJ2-7; the table's D gene call, TRBD2, was not cross checked with the DNA. TRBV21-1 is described as a pseudogene. The CDR3 totals 16 residues.

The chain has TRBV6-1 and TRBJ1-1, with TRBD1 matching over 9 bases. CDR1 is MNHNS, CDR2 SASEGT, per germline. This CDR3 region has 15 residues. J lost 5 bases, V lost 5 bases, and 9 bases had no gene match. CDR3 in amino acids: CASSPGQGLATEAFF. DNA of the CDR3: TGTGCCAGCAGTCCAGGACAGGGGCTGGCGACTGAAGCTTTCTTT.

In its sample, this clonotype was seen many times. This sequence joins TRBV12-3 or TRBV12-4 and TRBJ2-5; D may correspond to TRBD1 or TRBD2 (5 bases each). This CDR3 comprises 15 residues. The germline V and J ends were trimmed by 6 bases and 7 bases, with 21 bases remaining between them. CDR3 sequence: CASRVGGATQGTQYF. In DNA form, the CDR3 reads TGTGCCAGCAGAGTTGGGGGAGCCACTCAGGGGACCCAGTACTTC.

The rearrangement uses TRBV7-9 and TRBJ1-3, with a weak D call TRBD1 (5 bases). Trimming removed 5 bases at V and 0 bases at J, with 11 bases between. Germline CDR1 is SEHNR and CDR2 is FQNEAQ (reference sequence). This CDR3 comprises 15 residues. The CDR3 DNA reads TGTGCCAGCAGCCCCCGGGGGAGCTCTGGAAACACCATATATTTT. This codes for CASSPRGSSGNTIYF.

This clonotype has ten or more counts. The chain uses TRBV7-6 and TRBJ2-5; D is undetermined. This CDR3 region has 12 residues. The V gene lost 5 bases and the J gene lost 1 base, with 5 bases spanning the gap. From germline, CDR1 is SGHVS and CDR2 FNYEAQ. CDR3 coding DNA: TGTGCCAGCAGCGCCCTCCAAGAGACCCAGTACTTC. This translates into CASSALQETQYF.

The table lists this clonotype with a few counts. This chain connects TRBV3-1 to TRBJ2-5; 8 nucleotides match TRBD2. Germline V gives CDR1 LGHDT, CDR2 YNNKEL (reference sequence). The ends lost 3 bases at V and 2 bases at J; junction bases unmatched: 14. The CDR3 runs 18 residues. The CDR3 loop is CASSHPGLGKGEQETQYF. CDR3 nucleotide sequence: TGTGCCAGCAGCCACCCGGGACTAGGGAAAGGAGAACAAGAGACCCAGTACTTC.

Written as DNA, the CDR3 is TGTGCCAGCCAGGAGTTCGGGCGCCAAGAGACCCAGTACTTC. It codes for CASQEFGRQETQYF. The genes are TRBV27 and TRBJ2-5; D gene unclear. Between the trimmed V and J ends, which lost 8 bases and 1 base, there was a span of 14 bases. The CDR3 spans 14 residues. Germline V gene data show CDR1 as MNHEY and CDR2 as SMNVEV (reference sequence).

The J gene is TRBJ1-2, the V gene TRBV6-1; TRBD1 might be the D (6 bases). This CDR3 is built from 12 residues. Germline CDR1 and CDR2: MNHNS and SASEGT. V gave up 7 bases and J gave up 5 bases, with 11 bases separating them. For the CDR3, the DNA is TGTGCCAGCAAGGACAGCCCATATGGCTACACCTTC. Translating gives CASKDSPYGYTF.

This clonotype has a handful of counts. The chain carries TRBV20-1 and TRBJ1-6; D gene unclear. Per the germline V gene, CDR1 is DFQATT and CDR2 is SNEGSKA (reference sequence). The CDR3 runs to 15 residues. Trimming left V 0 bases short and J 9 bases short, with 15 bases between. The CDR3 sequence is CSAREKSSFGSPLHF. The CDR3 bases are TGCAGTGCTAGAGAAAAAAGTTCTTTTGGTTCACCCCTCCACTTT.

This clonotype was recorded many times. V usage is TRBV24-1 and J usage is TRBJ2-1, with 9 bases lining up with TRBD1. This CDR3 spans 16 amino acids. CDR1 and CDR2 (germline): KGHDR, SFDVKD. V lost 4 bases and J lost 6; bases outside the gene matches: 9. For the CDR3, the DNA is TGTGCCACCAGTGACGCACAGGGGGCTTGGGGCAATGAGCAGTTCTTC. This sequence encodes CATSDAQGAWGNEQFF.

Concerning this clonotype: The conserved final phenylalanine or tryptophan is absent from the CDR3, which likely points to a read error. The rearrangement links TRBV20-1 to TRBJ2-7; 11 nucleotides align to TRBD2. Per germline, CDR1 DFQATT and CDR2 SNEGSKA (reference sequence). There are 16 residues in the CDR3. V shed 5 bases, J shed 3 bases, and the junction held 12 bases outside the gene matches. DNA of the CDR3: TGCAGTGCTGCCAACGCACTAGCGGGAGCCCACTACGAGCAGTACAGC. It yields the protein CSAANALAGAHYEQYS.

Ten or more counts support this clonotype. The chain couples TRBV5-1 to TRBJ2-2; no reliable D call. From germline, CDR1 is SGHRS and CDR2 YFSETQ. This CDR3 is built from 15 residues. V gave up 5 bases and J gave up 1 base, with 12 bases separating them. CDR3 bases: TGCGCCAGCAGGGCTCAGCGACAGAACACCGGGGAGCTGTTTTTT. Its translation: CASRAQRQNTGELFF.

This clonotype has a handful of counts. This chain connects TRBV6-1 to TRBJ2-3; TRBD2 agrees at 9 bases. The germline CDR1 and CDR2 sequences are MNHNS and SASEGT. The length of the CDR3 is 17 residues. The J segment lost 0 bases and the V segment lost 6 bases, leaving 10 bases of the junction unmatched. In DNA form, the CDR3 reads TGTGCCAGCAGACTGGGACTAGCAGAAACTAGCACAGATACGCAGTATTTT. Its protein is CASRLGLAETSTDTQYF.

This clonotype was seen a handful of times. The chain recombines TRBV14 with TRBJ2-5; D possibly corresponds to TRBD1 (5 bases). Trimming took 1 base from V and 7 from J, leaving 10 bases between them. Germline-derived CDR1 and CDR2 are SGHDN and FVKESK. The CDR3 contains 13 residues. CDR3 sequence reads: CASSQGGTGTQYF. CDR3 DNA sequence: TGTGCCAGCAGCCAAGGGGGCACAGGGACCCAGTACTTC.

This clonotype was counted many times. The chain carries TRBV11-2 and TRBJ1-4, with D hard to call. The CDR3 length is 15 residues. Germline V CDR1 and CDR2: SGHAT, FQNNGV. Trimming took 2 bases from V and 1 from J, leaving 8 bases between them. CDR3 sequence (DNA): TGTGCCAGCAGCTTATCGTCTGGAACTAATGAAAAACTGTTTTTT. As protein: CASSLSSGTNEKLFF.

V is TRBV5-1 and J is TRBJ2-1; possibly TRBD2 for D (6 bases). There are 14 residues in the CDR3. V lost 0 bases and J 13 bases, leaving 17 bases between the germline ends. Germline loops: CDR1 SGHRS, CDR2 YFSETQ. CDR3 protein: CASSLGRSEGRQFF. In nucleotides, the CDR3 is TGCGCCAGCAGCTTGGGAAGGTCGGAGGGACGCCAGTTCTTC.

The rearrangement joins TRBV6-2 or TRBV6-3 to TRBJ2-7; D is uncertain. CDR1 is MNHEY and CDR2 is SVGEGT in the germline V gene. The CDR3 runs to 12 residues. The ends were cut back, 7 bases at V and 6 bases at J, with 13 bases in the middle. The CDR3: CASNGRRAEQYF. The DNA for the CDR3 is TGTGCCAGCAATGGTAGGCGAGCCGAGCAGTACTTC.

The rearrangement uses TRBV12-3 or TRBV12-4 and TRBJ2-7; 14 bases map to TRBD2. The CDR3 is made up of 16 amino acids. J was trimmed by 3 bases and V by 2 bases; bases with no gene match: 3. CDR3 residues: CASSLRGTSGSYEQYF. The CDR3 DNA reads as TGTGCCAGCAGTTTAAGGGGGACTAGCGGGAGCTACGAGCAGTACTTC.

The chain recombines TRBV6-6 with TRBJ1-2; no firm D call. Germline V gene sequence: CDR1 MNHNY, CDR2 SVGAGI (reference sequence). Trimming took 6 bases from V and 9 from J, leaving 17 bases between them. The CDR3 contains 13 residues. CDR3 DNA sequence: TGTGCCAGCAGCTCGAGGTCGGGTATCAGCTACACCTTC. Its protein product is CASSSRSGISYTF.

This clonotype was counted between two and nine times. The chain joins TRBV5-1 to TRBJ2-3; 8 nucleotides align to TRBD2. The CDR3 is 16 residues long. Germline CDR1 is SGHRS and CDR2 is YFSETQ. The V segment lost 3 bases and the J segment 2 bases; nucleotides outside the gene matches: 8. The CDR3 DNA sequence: TGCGCCAGCAGCTCGGACGGGGGGGGAACCACAGATACGCAGTATTTT. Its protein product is CASSSDGGGTTDTQYF.